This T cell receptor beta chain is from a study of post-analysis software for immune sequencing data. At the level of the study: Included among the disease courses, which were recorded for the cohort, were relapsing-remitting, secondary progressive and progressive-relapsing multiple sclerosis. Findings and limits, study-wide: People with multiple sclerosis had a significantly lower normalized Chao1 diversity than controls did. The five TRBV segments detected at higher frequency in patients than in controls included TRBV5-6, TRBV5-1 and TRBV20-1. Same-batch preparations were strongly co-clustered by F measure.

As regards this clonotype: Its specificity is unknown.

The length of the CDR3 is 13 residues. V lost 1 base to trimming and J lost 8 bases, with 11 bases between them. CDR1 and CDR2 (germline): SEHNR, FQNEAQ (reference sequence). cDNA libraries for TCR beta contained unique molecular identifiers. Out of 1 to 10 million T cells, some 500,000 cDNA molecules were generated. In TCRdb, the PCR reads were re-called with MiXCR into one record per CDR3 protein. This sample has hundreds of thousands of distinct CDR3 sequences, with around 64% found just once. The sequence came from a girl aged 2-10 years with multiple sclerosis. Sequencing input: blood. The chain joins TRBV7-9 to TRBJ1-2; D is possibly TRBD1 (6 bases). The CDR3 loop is CASSLDTGIGYTF. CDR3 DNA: TGTGCCAGCAGCTTAGACACAGGGATCGGCTACACCTTC.